Reported below is one T cell receptor beta chain. This specimen belongs to a study of blood T cell repertoires in COVID-19. About the research overall: Collection of acute and convalescent COVID-19 samples took place in the United States, Italy and Spain.

The CDR3 has 18 amino acids. V was clipped by 5 bases and J by 0 bases; unmatched bases: 7. Germline assignment: CDR1 MNHEY and CDR2 SMNVEV (reference sequence). The repertoire was sequenced with immunoSEQ multiplex PCR; TCRdb's copy has only in-frame clones and lacks some. This sample has 30,000 to 45,000 clones; around four fifths occur once, and the top ten carry roughly 14%. This rearrangement joins TRBV27 to TRBJ2-6, with 10 bases fitting TRBD1. The sequence was collected from a human donor in a cohort sampled during active COVID-19. The sequenced sample was peripheral blood. This CDR3 is CASSLRDRGSSGANVLTF. CDR3 in DNA: TGTGCCAGCAGTCTCCGGGACAGGGGAAGCTCTGGGGCCAACGTCCTGACTTTC.